The clone carrying this TCR beta chain was seen ten or more times. Its antigen is not known. From the germline J gene comes the end of the CDR3, since the read stops 3 residues before it. Each donor provided about 5 to 8 ml of heparinized whole blood. This specimen comes from a study of T cell clonality in common variable immunodeficiency. Overall study findings and caveats: Shared TCRbeta clones were fewer between CVID subjects than controls. What drives increased CVID clonality needs T cell subpopulation sequencing. Links between repertoire features and CVID complications were heterogeneity-limited.

The protocol was immunoSEQ multiplex PCR, while the TCRdb copy is restricted to in-frame clones and leaves out a portion. Observed are about 45,000 clones, no singletons, with the top ten taking about 10%. The junction had 2 bases not matched to a gene; V was cut back by 1 base and J by 0 bases. Germline CDR1 reads SGHVS; CDR2 reads FQNEAQ. The CDR3 has 17 amino acids. The TCR originated in a person aged 18 to 75 in good health. Sequenced: peripheral blood mononuclear cells. The chain combines TRBV7-8 with TRBJ2-3, with TRBD2 matching over 12 bases. The CDR3 sequence: CASSLGLAGASTDTQYF. The CDR3 DNA, read in part, is TGTGCCAGCAGCTTAGGACTAGCGGGGGCTAGCACAGATACG.